Listed below are T cell receptor beta chains from one sample, sequenced in a study of T cells in Graves' hyperthyroidism and ophthalmopathy. One entry per CDR3 protein, called by TCRdb with MiXCR from the multiplex PCR reads. Of around 300,000 distinct CDR3 sequences listed, more than 11% are singletons. Sequenced: blood. The receptors come from a woman in her thirties with Graves' hyperthyroidism. CDR3s include the opening cysteine and the closing phenylalanine or tryptophan. D genes are given only for firm matches. Expanded clones are given a class, and other clones once, few, many or no size at all.

d_call	cdr3_length	clone_size	j_call	v_call	cdr3_aa	cdr3_nt
TRBD2	13	-	TRBJ2-2	TRBV7-3	CATKAGKHRGAVF	TGTGCCACCAAAGCGGGGAAACACCGGGGAGCTGTTTTT
-	14	few	TRBJ2-3	TRBV20-1	CSASWADQTDTQYF	TGCAGTGCTAGTTGGGCCGATCAGACAGATACGCAGTATTTT
TRBD2	16	many	TRBJ2-5	TRBV6-1	CASSPGGLAGQETQYF	TGTGCCAGCAGTCCCGGGGGACTAGCGGGGCAAGAGACCCAGTACTTC
-	18	-	TRBJ2-5	TRBV15	CATSRDHNRDGYQETQYF	TGTGCCACCAGCAGAGATCATAACAGGGACGGGTACCAAGAGACCCAGTACTTC
TRBD2	16	-	TRBJ2-1	TRBV20-1	CSATLFIAGGENEQFF	TGCAGTGCTACCCTTTTCATAGCGGGCGGGGAAAATGAGCAGTTCTTC
-	12	many	TRBJ2-5	TRBV2	CAVGNLSETQYF	TGTGCCGTTGGGAACCTGAGTGAGACCCAGTACTTC
-	14	many	TRBJ2-3	TRBV12-3/TRBV12-4	CASSRDSSSDTQYF	TGTGCCAGCAGTCGGGACTCGTCGTCGGATACGCAGTATTTT
-	15	many	TRBJ1-1	TRBV28	CASSLSQGGSTEAFF	TGTGCCAGCAGTTTATCGCAGGGTGGTTCCACTGAAGCTTTCTTT
TRBD1	15	-	TRBJ1-5	TRBV5-1	CASSPGTGKHQPQHF	TGCGCCAGCAGCCCGGGGACAGGGAAACATCAGCCCCAGCATTTT
-	15	few	TRBJ1-5	TRBV7-8	CASSSEHQGNQPQHF	TGTGCCAGCAGCTCAGAACATCAGGGGAATCAGCCCCAGCATTTT
-	12	few	TRBJ1-1	TRBV12-3/TRBV12-4	CASSSYGDEAFF	TGTGCCAGCAGTTCGTACGGGGATGAAGCTTTCTTT
-	16	-	TRBJ2-2	TRBV20-1	CSARVGPLTNTGELFF	TGCAGTGCTAGAGTAGGGCCGCTAACTAACACCGGGGAGCTGTTTTTT
-	14	few	TRBJ2-3	TRBV29-1	CSVRPSSSTDTQYF	TGCAGCGTCAGACCGTCGTCTAGCACAGATACGCAGTATTTT
TRBD2	15	many	TRBJ2-1	TRBV12-3/TRBV12-4	CASSVTSGSIYEQFF	TGTGCCAGCAGCGTGACTAGCGGGAGTATCTATGAGCAGTTCTTC
-	13	many	TRBJ1-2	TRBV28	CASSFVGSVGYTF	TGTGCCAGCAGTTTCGTCGGCAGCGTGGGCTACACCTTC
-	13	-	TRBJ2-2	TRBV29-1	CSVEDLAAGELFF	TGCAGCGTTGAAGATCTCGCCGCCGGGGAGCTGTTTTTT
-	14	-	TRBJ1-2	TRBV4-1	CASSHPARGYGYTF	TGCGCCAGCAGCCACCCAGCCCGCGGCTATGGCTACACCTTC
-	16	-	TRBJ1-6	TRBV25-1	CASSRGQSSYNSPLHF	TGTGCCAGCAGTCGCGGACAGAGCTCCTATAATTCACCCCTCCACTTT
-	14	-	TRBJ1-4	TRBV20-1	CSARDPVTWEKLFF	TGCAGTGCTAGAGACCCCGTTACCTGGGAAAAACTGTTTTTT
-	16	few	TRBJ1-1	TRBV5-5	CASSSLPGLTNTEAFF	TGTGCCAGCAGCTCCCTTCCGGGCCTAACGAACACTGAAGCTTTCTTT
-	13	many	TRBJ2-7	TRBV11-2	CASSLSSVNEQYF	TGTGCCAGCAGCTTGTCGTCTGTCAACGAGCAGTACTTC
TRBD2	14	many	TRBJ2-1	TRBV20-1	CSAPSGRNYNEQFF	TGCAGTGCTCCTAGCGGGAGGAACTACAATGAGCAGTTCTTC
-	13	-	TRBJ1-1	TRBV18	CASSGLLHTEAFF	TGTGCCAGCTCAGGGCTCCTCCACACTGAAGCTTTCTTT
-	16	many	TRBJ2-5	TRBV6-1	CASSPAPGARGETQYF	TGTGCCAGCAGTCCAGCCCCGGGGGCCCGGGGTGAGACCCAGTACTTC